This is a list of T cell receptor beta chains from one sample in a study of immune evolution from preneoplasia to lung adenocarcinoma. Assay: immunoSEQ multiplex PCR; the TCRdb copy retains only in-frame clones and omits some. The sample consists of some 6,900 clones, 73% of them appearing once. The source material was FFPE lung adenocarcinoma in situ tissue. The receptor source for this set is a donor aged 70 or over with lung adenocarcinoma. Both conserved end residues are part of each CDR3. The order of the fields is D gene, V gene, J gene, clone size, CDR3 DNA, CDR3 protein. The D gene is left open where the match is weak. Clone size is given for some rows only: seen once, a few or many times, or a class if the clone is expanded.

TRBD1	TRBV6-4	TRBJ1-1	-	TGTGCCAGCAGTACCTCGGGGACAGGGGGTGAAGCTTTCTTT	CASSTSGTGGEAFF
-	TRBV7-6	TRBJ2-1	-	TGTGCCAGCAGCCCCACCCAGGGGCGCAGGGGCTACAATGAGCAGTTCTTC	CASSPTQGRRGYNEQFF
-	TRBV6-5	TRBJ1-4	large	TGTGCCAGCAGCTTGGGTACCGGGGGTGAAAAACTGTTTTTT	CASSLGTGGEKLFF
-	TRBV5-1	TRBJ2-1	few	TGCGCCAGCAGCTCTCGGCTAGGGGGGGGTAACAATGAGCAGTTCTTC	CASSSRLGGGNNEQFF
TRBD2	TRBV18	TRBJ2-5	-	TGTGCCAGCTCACCACCGGTAGCGGGGGGATTCCAAGAGACCCAGTACTTC	CASSPPVAGGFQETQYF
-	TRBV29-1	TRBJ1-1	-	TGCAGCGTCCCGGGACCTTTGAACACTGAAGCTTTCTTT	CSVPGPLNTEAFF
-	TRBV11-2	TRBJ2-7	-	TGTGCCAGCAGCCTCAATGGGAGGTACGAGCAGTACTTC	CASSLNGRYEQYF
-	TRBV19	TRBJ1-1	-	TGTGCCAGTAGTATTTGGGGTTCGGGGAACACTGAAGCTTTCTTT	CASSIWGSGNTEAFF
TRBD1	TRBV7-2	TRBJ2-3	-	TGTGCCAGCAGCAGTATAGCTGCGGGACAGGGGTATACGCAGTATTTT	CASSSIAAGQGYTQYF
-	TRBV5-5	TRBJ2-7	-	TGTGCCAGCAGCTTGGATCCGACAGATCCCTACGAGCAGTACTTC	CASSLDPTDPYEQYF
-	TRBV15	TRBJ2-7	-	TGTGCCACCAGCGTCCGGGGGAGCGGATACGAGCAGTACTTC	CATSVRGSGYEQYF
-	TRBV7-9	TRBJ1-2	few	TGTGCCAGCAGCTTCGGGGGGGGCGAAGGTGGCTACACCTTC	CASSFGGGEGGYTF
TRBD1	TRBV14	TRBJ1-4	-	TGTGCCAGCAGACGGACAGGGTTTGAAAAACTGTTTTTT	CASRRTGFEKLFF
TRBD2	TRBV10-1	TRBJ2-1	-	TGCGCCAGCAGCGGGGGGGACTCCTACAATGAGCAGTTCTTC	CASSGGDSYNEQFF
-	TRBV20-1	TRBJ2-5	once	TGCAGTGCTAGTAACGAAGAGACCCAGTACTTC	CSASNEETQYF
-	TRBV4-2	TRBJ2-6	few	TGTGCCAGCAGCAACGACCCCAGGTTACAAAGTCGGGCCAACGTCCTGACTTTC	CASSNDPRLQSRANVLTF
-	TRBV7-2	TRBJ1-1	-	TGTGCCAGCAGCCCCAGAGGCCAGGGAACCACTGAAGCTTTCTTT	CASSPRGQGTTEAFF
TRBD1	TRBV11-1	TRBJ1-2	-	TGTGCCAGCAGCCGTTCCATCGGGACAGAAGTCGGGTATGGCTACACCTTC	CASSRSIGTEVGYGYTF
-	TRBV7-3	TRBJ1-1	-	TGTGCCAGCAGCCCACTAGCGAACACTGAAGCTTTCTTT	CASSPLANTEAFF
TRBD1	TRBV7-3	TRBJ2-1	-	TGTGCCAGCAGCCCCGGGACAGGGAGCAATGAGCAGTTCTTC	CASSPGTGSNEQFF
TRBD1	TRBV4-1	TRBJ2-5	-	TGCGCCAGCAGCCAATTTCCCGGGACAGGGGGGTTAGAGACCCAGTACTTC	CASSQFPGTGGLETQYF
TRBD1	TRBV6-5	TRBJ1-5	medium-sized	TGTGCCAGCAGTTCAGGGGGCCGGCAGCCCCAGCATTTT	CASSSGGRQPQHF
TRBD1	TRBV6-6	TRBJ1-2	-	TGTGCCAGCAGTTACCCTCCGACAGGGGATGGCTACACCTTC	CASSYPPTGDGYTF
TRBD1	TRBV11-3	TRBJ2-2	-	TGTGCCAGCAGCTTAGATCGACAGGGGTCCGGGGAGCTGTTTTTT	CASSLDRQGSGELFF
TRBD2	TRBV7-3	TRBJ2-1	-	TGTGCCAGCAGCTTAAATAGCGGGAGCAATGAGCAGTTCTTC	CASSLNSGSNEQFF
-	TRBV15	TRBJ1-6	-	TGTGCCACCAGCCAGACCCGCAATTCACCCCTCCACTTT	CATSQTRNSPLHF
-	TRBV4-2	TRBJ2-5	-	TGTGCCAGCAGCCAAGACGGGACTCAAGAGACCCAGCACTTC	CASSQDGTQETQHF
-	TRBV6-6	TRBJ2-7	-	TGTGCCAGCAGTTACAGTCTTATGAAAGCCTACGAGCAGTACTTC	CASSYSLMKAYEQYF
-	TRBV6-4	TRBJ1-1	-	TGTGCCAGCAGTGACACCTCCGAGGGGACTGAAGCTTTCTTT	CASSDTSEGTEAFF
-	TRBV13	TRBJ2-3	few	TGTGCCAGCAGCACCCGCGGCGGACGCACAGATACGCAGTATTTT	CASSTRGGRTDTQYF
TRBD1	TRBV19	TRBJ2-1	-	TGTGCCAGTAGGAAAAGGGACAGAGCCAATGAGCAGTTCTTC	CASRKRDRANEQFF
-	TRBV19	TRBJ1-5	medium-sized	TGTGCCAGTCGCGGAGAACCAAATCAGCCCCAGCATTTT	CASRGEPNQPQHF